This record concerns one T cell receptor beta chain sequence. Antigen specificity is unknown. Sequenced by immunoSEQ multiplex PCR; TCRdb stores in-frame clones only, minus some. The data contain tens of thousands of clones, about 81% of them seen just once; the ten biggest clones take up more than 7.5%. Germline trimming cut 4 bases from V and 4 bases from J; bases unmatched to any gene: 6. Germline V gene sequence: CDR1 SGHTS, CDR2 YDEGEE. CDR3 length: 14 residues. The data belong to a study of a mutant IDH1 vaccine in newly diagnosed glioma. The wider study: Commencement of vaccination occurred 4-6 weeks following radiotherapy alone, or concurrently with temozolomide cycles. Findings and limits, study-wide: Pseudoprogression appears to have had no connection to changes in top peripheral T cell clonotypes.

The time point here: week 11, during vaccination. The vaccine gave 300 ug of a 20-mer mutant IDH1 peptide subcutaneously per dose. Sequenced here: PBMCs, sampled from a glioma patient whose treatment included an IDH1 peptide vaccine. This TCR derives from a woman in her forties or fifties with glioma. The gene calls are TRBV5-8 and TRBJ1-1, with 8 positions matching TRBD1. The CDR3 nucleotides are TGTGCCAGCAGCGCCCGGACAGGGAGCACTGAAGCTTTCTTT. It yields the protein CASSARTGSTEAFF.